The 18 T cell receptor beta chains reported below all come from one sample, sequenced in a study of human T cells and chemical hapten exposure. The time point denotes: pre-sensitization, week 0. Treatment reported: therapeutic diphenylcyclopropenone sensitization with weekly scalp DPC. A single record per CDR3 protein comes from TCRdb applying MiXCR to the RACE reads. The table has 250,000 or so distinct CDR3 sequences, roughly 7.7% seen once. Sequencing was performed on whole blood, taken in connection with sensitization to the hapten diphenylcyclopropenone (DPC). All receptors come from a man aged 18 to 30 with alopecia areata. Some clones in this sample may be carry-over from other donors' samples.

V is TRBV4-1 and J is TRBJ2-3, with D possibly being TRBD1 (6 bases). The ends were cut back, 3 bases at V and 5 bases at J, with 15 bases in the middle. Germline loops: CDR1 MGHRA, CDR2 YSYEKL. The CDR3 length is 15 residues. The CDR3 loop is CASSQKQGYEDTQYF. CDR3 in DNA: TGCGCCAGCAGCCAGAAACAGGGCTATGAAGATACGCAGTATTTT.

This clonotype has a handful of counts. This chain connects TRBV25-1 to TRBJ2-5; either TRBD1 or TRBD2 may fit D (5 bases each). This CDR3 comprises 13 residues. V was trimmed by 7 bases and J by 0 bases, leaving 9 bases between them. CDR1 and CDR2 from the germline V gene are MGHDK and SYGVNS. The CDR3 loop reads CASTRDDQETQYF. Written as DNA, the CDR3 is TGTGCCAGCACTAGGGACGACCAAGAGACCCAGTACTTC.

In its sample, this clonotype was seen a few times. This chain joins TRBV6-2 or TRBV6-3 and TRBJ2-3; TRBD1 agrees at 8 bases. The J segment lost 2 bases and the V segment lost 0 bases, leaving 7 bases of the junction unmatched. CDR1 and CDR2 from the germline V gene are MNHEY and SVGEGT. This CDR3 has 17 residues. CDR3 in DNA: TGTGCCAGCAGTTACTCCCCTCGGGACAGGCTCACAGATACGCAGTATTTT. Amino acid sequence: CASSYSPRDRLTDTQYF.

The sample holds a few counts of this clonotype. This chain connects TRBV6-2 or TRBV6-3 to TRBJ1-2; D possibly corresponds to TRBD1 (5 bases). Per the germline V gene, CDR1 is MNHEY and CDR2 is SVGEGT. Trimming took 7 bases from V and 4 from J, leaving 19 bases between them. The CDR3 runs 15 residues. The CDR3 bases are TGTGCCAGCATCCTCTCGCCCAAGGGGCTCTATGGCTACACCTTC. Amino acid sequence: CASILSPKGLYGYTF.

The sample holds many counts of this clonotype. The chain is built from TRBV5-1 and TRBJ2-5; 7 positions match TRBD1. Germline CDR1 SGHRS, CDR2 YFSETQ. The CDR3 has 15 residues. J lost 3 bases, V lost 1 base, and 6 bases had no gene match. CDR3: CASSLRTGTEETQYF. CDR3 coding DNA: TGCGCCAGCAGCTTGCGTACCGGGACAGAAGAGACCCAGTACTTC.

The CDR3 bases are TGTGCCAGCAGTCCAATAGCACCCGGAGGTCACGAGCAGTACTTC. Translating gives CASSPIAPGGHEQYF. V gene TRBV6-5 combines with J gene TRBJ2-7; tentative D call: TRBD2 (5 bases). The V gene's germline CDR1 is MNHEY and CDR2 SVGAGI. Trimming stripped 5 bases from V and 5 bases from J, with 19 bases between. This CDR3 comprises 15 residues.

The table lists this clonotype with a few counts. The chain employs TRBV4-3 and TRBJ1-1, with D possibly TRBD1 on 5 matching bases. This CDR3 spans 15 amino acids. In germline, CDR1 is LGHNA, CDR2 YSLEER. Trimming removed 0 bases at V and 3 bases at J, with 11 bases between. The CDR3 DNA reads as TGCGCCAGCAGCCAAGATCGGGGACGATACACTGAAGCTTTCTTT. It yields the protein CASSQDRGRYTEAFF.

The chain links TRBV4-1 to TRBJ2-2, with TRBD1 as a possible D gene (5 bases). Trimming removed 2 bases at V and 1 base at J, with 11 bases between. Per the germline V gene, CDR1 is MGHRA and CDR2 is YSYEKL. The CDR3 has 16 amino acids. CDR3 residues: CASSQPSRVNTGELFF. The DNA of the CDR3 is TGCGCCAGCAGCCAACCCTCCAGGGTGAACACCGGGGAGCTGTTTTTT.

This clonotype has a handful of counts. This chain links TRBV5-4 with TRBJ1-2; TRBD1 is a possible D gene (5 bases). This CDR3 has 13 amino acids. Per germline, CDR1 SGHNT and CDR2 YYREEE (reference sequence). Trimming took 1 base from V and 4 from J, leaving 8 bases between them. CDR3 sequence reads: CASSLYGGYGYTF. CDR3 bases: TGTGCCAGCAGCTTGTACGGGGGCTATGGCTACACCTTC.

This clonotype was detected only a few times. V and J are TRBV5-1 and TRBJ2-5; 7 positions match TRBD2. The CDR3 totals 15 residues. V lost 0 bases to trimming and J lost 2 bases; unmatched junction nucleotides: 4. CDR1 and CDR2 from the germline V gene are SGHRS and YFSETQ. The CDR3 region is CASSLGLAAQETQYF. The CDR3 DNA follows: TGCGCCAGCAGCTTGGGACTAGCAGCTCAAGAGACCCAGTACTTC.

CDR3 loop: CASSFWRVSTDTQYF. DNA for the CDR3: TGTGCCAGCAGCTTTTGGCGAGTTAGCACAGATACGCAGTATTTT. The chain uses TRBV7-9 and TRBJ2-3; D gene ambiguous. Germline V gene data show CDR1 as SEHNR and CDR2 as FQNEAQ (reference sequence). Trimming shortened V by 3 bases and J by 0 bases, and 10 bases separated the two germline ends. CDR3 length equals 15 residues.

The chain carries TRBV20-1 and TRBJ1-5; D possibly corresponds to TRBD1 (5 bases). This CDR3 contains 17 residues. Germline CDR1 and CDR2: DFQATT and SNEGSKA (reference sequence). Trimming stripped 2 bases from V and 4 bases from J, with 21 bases between. In DNA form, the CDR3 reads TGCAGTGCTAGACTCCGACGGGGACTTTTCGGTAATCAGCCCCAGCATTTT. It codes for CSARLRRGLFGNQPQHF.

This chain uses TRBV14 with TRBJ2-1; TRBD2 might be the D (5 bases). CDR3 length: 16 residues. The V gene lost 0 bases and the J gene lost 8 bases, with 17 bases spanning the gap. Germline V gene data show CDR1 as SGHDN and CDR2 as FVKESK. CDR3 region: CASSQEEALVSDEQFF. The CDR3 coding sequence is TGTGCCAGCAGCCAAGAAGAAGCACTAGTCAGCGATGAGCAGTTCTTC.

The V gene is TRBV5-1, the J gene TRBJ2-3, with D maybe TRBD1 (5 bases). Germline loops: CDR1 SGHRS, CDR2 YFSETQ. The ends were cut back, 3 bases at V and 3 bases at J, with 20 bases in the middle. The CDR3 contains 17 residues. As DNA, the CDR3 is TGCGCCAGCAGCTCTTCCTGGGGCACTACGTGGACAGATACGCAGTATTTT. Amino acids: CASSSSWGTTWTDTQYF.

At least ten counts were recorded for this clonotype. The chain recombines TRBV6-2 or TRBV6-3 with TRBJ1-5; D perhaps matches TRBD1 (5 bases). CDR1 MNHEY and CDR2 SVGEGT come from the germline V gene. Trimming removed 5 bases from V and 2 bases from J, with 10 bases in between. This CDR3 comprises 14 residues. The CDR3 loop reads CASSSRDGNQPQHF. For the CDR3, the DNA is TGTGCCAGCAGTAGCCGGGACGGCAATCAGCCCCAGCATTTT.

The chain combines TRBV28 with TRBJ2-7; TRBD1 matches 8 bases. The V gene's germline CDR1 is MDHEN and CDR2 SYDVKM. The junction had 12 bases not matched to a gene; V was cut back by 5 bases and J by 6 bases. The CDR3 sequence is 15 residues long. Written as DNA, the CDR3 is TGTGCCAGCAGTCCTCCAAGGACAGGGTCCCTCGAGCAGTACTTC. Its protein product is CASSPPRTGSLEQYF.

This clonotype was recorded only once. The V call is TRBV27, the J call TRBJ1-1, with TRBD1 matching 7 bases. The J segment lost 5 bases and the V segment lost 5 bases, leaving 11 bases of the junction unmatched. The CDR3 sequence is 15 residues long. In germline, CDR1 is MNHEY, CDR2 SMNVEV (reference sequence). The CDR3 bases are TGTGCCAGCAGTCCATCTCGACAGGGTGGGACTGAAGCTTTCTTT. Translated, it gives CASSPSRQGGTEAFF.

The chain links TRBV7-6 to TRBJ1-4, with TRBD1 matching 7 bases. Per the germline V gene, CDR1 is SGHVS and CDR2 is FNYEAQ. The CDR3 has 15 residues. V lost 5 bases, J lost 7 bases, and 10 bases stayed unmatched. The DNA of the CDR3 is TGTGCCAGCAGCACCCGACAGGGCCCCGTTGAAAAACTGTTTTTT. Residues: CASSTRQGPVEKLFF. The full variable domain, completed using reference TRBV7-6 and TRBJ1-4, is GAGVSQSPRYKVTKRGQDVALRCDPISGHVSLYWYRQALGQGPEFLTYFNYEAQQDKSGLPNDRFSAERPEGSISTLTIQRTEQRDSAMYRCASSTRQGPVEKLFFGSGTQLSVL.